One sample yielded the 8 T cell receptor beta chains listed below, sequenced in a study of shared clonotypes between healthy human individuals. Method: immunoSEQ multiplex PCR; TCRdb's copy keeps in-frame clones and lacks some. The table has around 550,000 clones, almost 97% seen once. The specimen sequenced was naive CD4+ T cells sorted from blood. Subset noted: CD45RA+ positively selected. The receptors shown here come from a woman aged 30 to 39 in good health.

The V gene is TRBV28, the J gene TRBJ2-5; 9 nucleotides agree with TRBD2. The DNA end lines up better with TRBJ2-7; the J call may be wrong. Germline V gives CDR1 MDHEN, CDR2 SYDVKM. The CDR3 covers 16 residues. In DNA form, the CDR3 reads TGTGCCAGCAGTCCCAGACTAAGCGGGAGGAGAAACGAGCAGTACTTC. Encoded protein: CASSPRLSGRRNEQYF.

This chain connects TRBV21-1 to TRBJ1-5. TRBV21-1 is given as a pseudogene. This CDR3 has 14 residues. Written as DNA, the CDR3 is TGTGCCAGCAGCAAAGGTAGGGGCAATCAGCCCCAGCATTTT. Amino acid sequence: CASSKGRGNQPQHF.

The chain employs TRBV2 and TRBJ2-5, with 10 bases that match TRBD2. The CDR3 runs 14 residues. V was pared by 4 bases and J by 5 bases, with 4 bases of the junction left unmatched. The germline gives CDR1 SNHLY, CDR2 FYNNEI. The CDR3 here is CASSASGRGETQYF. In DNA form, the CDR3 reads TGTGCCAGCAGTGCTAGCGGGAGAGGTGAGACCCAGTACTTC.

This chain links TRBV5-1 with TRBJ1-4, with a tentative D call TRBD1 (6 bases). Trimming removed 4 bases from V and 3 bases from J, with 10 bases in between. Germline V gives CDR1 SGHRS, CDR2 YFSETQ. CDR3 length: 14 amino acids. The CDR3 DNA reads TGCGCCAGCAGCCCCGGACAGTCTAATGAAAAACTGTTTTTT. Translated, it gives CASSPGQSNEKLFF.

This chain connects TRBV7-9 to TRBJ1-5; D is ambiguous. Trimming stripped 0 bases from V and 3 bases from J, with 15 bases between. Germline V gene lookup returns CDR1 SEHNR and CDR2 FQNEAQ (reference sequence). The CDR3 contains 17 residues. In nucleotides, the CDR3 is TGTGCCAGCAGCTTAGCTTGGCAAGGGAAGGACAATCAGCCCCAGCATTTT. This codes for CASSLAWQGKDNQPQHF.

Written as DNA, the CDR3 is TGTGCCAGCAGCACCCACTCACCCATGACTGAAGCTTTCTTT. This translates into CASSTHSPMTEAFF. V and J are TRBV7-9 and TRBJ1-1, with no clear D. Trimming removed 5 bases from V and 5 bases from J, with 15 bases in between. The CDR3 consists of 14 residues. Germline CDR1 SEHNR, CDR2 FQNEAQ (reference sequence).

The rearrangement joins TRBV28 to TRBJ2-5; D gene uncertain. Near its end, the DNA agrees better with TRBJ2-7, so the J call may be wrong. Looked up from germline, CDR1 is MDHEN and CDR2 is SYDVKM. The CDR3 is 14 residues long. In DNA, the CDR3 is TGTGCCAGCAGCCGACCGGGCCCTCCCTACGAGCAGTACTTC. Amino acid sequence: CASSRPGPPYEQYF.

J is TRBJ2-3 and V is TRBV19; 13 nucleotides align to TRBD2. The germline gives CDR1 LNHDA, CDR2 SQIVND (reference sequence). J gave up 4 bases and V 5 bases, and 6 bases lay outside the gene matches. The CDR3 consists of 16 residues. CDR3 in amino acids: CASSWTSGRPADTQYF. The CDR3 nucleotides are TGTGCCAGTAGTTGGACTAGCGGGAGACCGGCAGATACGCAGTATTTT.